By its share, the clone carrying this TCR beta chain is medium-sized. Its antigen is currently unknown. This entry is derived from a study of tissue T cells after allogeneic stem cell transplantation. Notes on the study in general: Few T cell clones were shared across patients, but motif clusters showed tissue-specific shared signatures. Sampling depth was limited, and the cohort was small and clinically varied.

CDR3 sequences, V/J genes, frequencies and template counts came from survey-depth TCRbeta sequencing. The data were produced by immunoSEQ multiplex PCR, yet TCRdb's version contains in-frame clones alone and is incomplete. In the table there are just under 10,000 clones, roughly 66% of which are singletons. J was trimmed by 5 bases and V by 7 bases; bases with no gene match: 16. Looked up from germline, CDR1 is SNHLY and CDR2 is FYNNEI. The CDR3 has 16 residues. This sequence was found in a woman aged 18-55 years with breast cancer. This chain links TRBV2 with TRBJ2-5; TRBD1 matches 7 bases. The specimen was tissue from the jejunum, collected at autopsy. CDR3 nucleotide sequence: TGTGCCAGCACCCCTAGCCGACAGGGTGGGGGCGAGACCCAGTACTTC. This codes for CASTPSRQGGGETQYF.